One and the same sample provided the 28 T cell receptor beta chains below, sequenced in a study of shared clonotypes between healthy human individuals. Libraries were prepared by immunoSEQ multiplex PCR; TCRdb keeps only in-frame clonotypes and omits some of them. The table includes about 2.3 million clones, about 92% detected once. The sequenced material came from naive CD4+ T cells from PBMCs. The sample's subset: CD45RA+ positively selected. All receptors come from a man in his late teens or twenties in good health. Some clones in this sample may be carry-over from other donors' samples.

Remarks on this clone: Other DNA sequences from this sample encode an identical CDR3 as well. V and J are TRBV28 and TRBJ1-4; D is unclear. V was pared by 1 base and J by 8 bases, with 5 bases between. This CDR3 is 12 amino acids long. CDR1 and CDR2 (germline): MDHEN, SYDVKM. In DNA form, the CDR3 reads TGTGCCAGCAGTTTATTAGGGGAAAAACTGTTTTTT. Translation gives CASSLLGEKLFF. The full variable domain, its missing parts supplied by reference TRBV28 and TRBJ1-4, is DVKVTQSSRYLVKRTGEKVFLECVQDMDHENMFWYRQDPGLGLRLIYFSYDVKMKEKGDIPEGYSVSREKKERFSLILESASTNQTSMYLCASSLLGEKLFFGSGTQLSVL.

CDR3 region: CASSGGTGVQPQHF. The CDR3 DNA reads TGTGCCAGCAGCGGAGGGACAGGGGTTCAGCCCCAGCATTTT. V gene TRBV7-2 combines with J gene TRBJ1-5, with TRBD1 identical over 10 bases. This CDR3 spans 14 amino acids. Germline CDR1 and CDR2: SGHTA and FQGNSA. The junction had 4 bases not matched to a gene; V was cut back by 5 bases and J by 6 bases.

Concerning this clone itself: The sample holds other DNA sequences that translate to the same CDR3. V and J are TRBV5-1 and TRBJ2-7, with 7 bases identical to TRBD2. After removal of 3 bases from V and 2 bases from J, the junction contained 5 bases not matched to a gene. The CDR3 has 14 amino acids. Germline assignment: CDR1 SGHRS and CDR2 YFSETQ. Here the CDR3 DNA reads TGCGCCAGCAGCTGGGGCGGGAGAGCCTACGAGCAGTACTTC. Protein product: CASSWGGRAYEQYF.

This chain joins TRBV11-2 and TRBJ1-5; D unresolved. V was trimmed by 5 bases and J by 0 bases, leaving 11 bases between them. In germline, CDR1 is SGHAT, CDR2 FQNNGV. There are 15 residues in the CDR3. CDR3: CASSRGWNSNQPQHF. Written as DNA, the CDR3 is TGTGCCAGCAGCCGTGGGTGGAATAGCAATCAGCCCCAGCATTTT. The variable domain in full, with the rest retrieved from reference TRBV11-2 and TRBJ1-5, is EAGVAQSPRYKIIEKRQSVAFWCNPISGHATLYWYQQILGQGPKLLIQFQNNGVVDDSQLPKDRFSAERLKGVDSTLKIQPAKLEDSAVYLCASSRGWNSNQPQHFGDGTRLSIL.

V is TRBV5-8 and J is TRBJ2-6; D not certain. Germline V lookup: CDR1 SGHTS, CDR2 YDEGEE. Trimming took 1 base from V and 4 from J, leaving 15 bases between them. CDR3 length: 17 residues. The CDR3: CASSLHFPTPGANVLTF. For the CDR3, the DNA is TGTGCCAGCAGCTTGCACTTCCCAACTCCCGGGGCCAACGTCCTGACTTTC.

The J gene is TRBJ2-7, the V gene TRBV10-3, with 10 bases lining up with TRBD1. J gave up 6 bases and V 2 bases, and 4 bases lay outside the gene matches. CDR3 length: 14 amino acids. Germline values: CDR1 ENHRY, CDR2 SYGVKD. As DNA, the CDR3 is TGTGCCATCAGTGAGAGGACAGGGGGGGTCGAGCAGTACTTC. Translation gives CAISERTGGVEQYF.

The J gene is TRBJ2-1, the V gene TRBV19; a possible D gene is TRBD2 (6 bases). CDR1 LNHDA and CDR2 SQIVND come from the germline V gene (reference sequence). V lost 5 bases, J lost 6 bases, and 23 bases lay in between. The CDR3 spans 17 residues. In DNA form, the CDR3 reads TGTGCCAGTAGTCCCCCCCGGGGGTTAGCGGACTTCAATGAGCAGTTCTTC. Amino acids: CASSPPRGLADFNEQFF. The variable domain in full, with the rest retrieved from reference TRBV19 and TRBJ2-1, is DGGITQSPKYLFRKEGQNVTLSCEQNLNHDAMYWYRQDPGQGLRLIYYSQIVNDFQKGDIAEGYSVSREKKESFPLTVTSAQKNPTAFYLCASSPPRGLADFNEQFFGPGTRLTVL.

V is TRBV6-5 and J is TRBJ1-5, with TRBD1 matching 9 bases. CDR1 is MNHEY, CDR2 SVGAGI, per germline. Trimming cost V 6 bases and J 6 bases; bases outside gene matches: 6. The CDR3 sequence is 14 residues long. The CDR3: CASSAGQGSQPQHF. As DNA, the CDR3 is TGTGCCAGCAGCGCGGGACAGGGTAGTCAGCCCCAGCATTTT.

This rearrangement joins TRBV6-5 to TRBJ1-1; D remains unclear. V was pared by 6 bases and J by 5 bases, with 13 bases between. This CDR3 spans 13 amino acids. The germline V gene has CDR1 MNHEY and CDR2 SVGAGI. The CDR3 spells CASRQVPRTEAFF. Here the CDR3 DNA reads TGTGCCAGCAGGCAAGTCCCTAGGACTGAAGCTTTCTTT.

The gene calls are TRBV4-3 and TRBJ2-7; 7 bases are a match to TRBD2. J was trimmed by 3 bases and V by 0 bases; bases with no gene match: 8. This CDR3 spans 16 amino acids. Germline values: CDR1 LGHNA, CDR2 YSLEER. This CDR3 reads CASSQDGTNPLYEQYF. The CDR3 nucleotides read TGCGCCAGCAGCCAAGATGGGACTAACCCCCTCTACGAGCAGTACTTC.

The J gene is TRBJ2-7, the V gene TRBV29-1, with 7 bases identical to TRBD1. The V and J ends lost 5 bases and 2 bases, in that order; junction bases with no gene match: 6. Germline CDR1 reads SQVTM; CDR2 reads ANQGSEA. This CDR3 spans 13 amino acids. The CDR3 DNA reads as TGCAGCGTTCGAAACAGGGGCCCCTACGAGCAGTACTTC. Encoded protein: CSVRNRGPYEQYF.

The count of this clone is one. The chain employs TRBV7-9 and TRBJ1-3; maybe TRBD1 (6 bases). V was trimmed by 4 bases and J by 3 bases, leaving 10 bases between them. Germline V CDR1 and CDR2: SEHNR, FQNEAQ (reference sequence). The CDR3 loop spans 14 amino acids. The CDR3 DNA reads TGTGCCAGCAGCTCCTACAGGGTTGGAAACACCATATATTTT. Its translation is CASSSYRVGNTIYF.

The V gene is TRBV2, the J gene TRBJ2-1; 10 bases align to TRBD2. The CDR3 totals 15 residues. The V gene's germline CDR1 is SNHLY and CDR2 FYNNEI. V lost 7 bases to trimming and J lost 6 bases; unmatched junction nucleotides: 9. CDR3 in amino acids: CASTQGLAGANEQFF. CDR3 DNA: TGTGCCAGCACCCAAGGTCTAGCGGGAGCCAATGAGCAGTTCTTC.

This sequence joins TRBV7-2 and TRBJ1-4; D ambiguous. The V gene's germline CDR1 is SGHTA and CDR2 FQGNSA. Trimming removed 3 bases from V and 7 bases from J, with 9 bases in between. The CDR3 runs 13 residues. The CDR3 DNA reads TGTGCCAGCAGCTTCCGGACGGCTGAAAAACTGTTTTTT. Translation: CASSFRTAEKLFF.

This chain joins TRBV30 and TRBJ2-3; D perhaps matches TRBD1 (5 bases). The V and J ends lost 0 bases and 4 bases respectively, with 14 bases between them. The CDR3 is 15 amino acids. Germline CDR1 and CDR2: GTSNPN and SVGIG (reference sequence). The CDR3 coding sequence is TGTGCCTGGAGTGTGCTCAGGGCTGAAGCAGATACGCAGTATTTT. This encodes CAWSVLRAEADTQYF.

In regard to this clone: Other DNA sequences in this specimen translate into the identical CDR3. The rearrangement joins TRBV18 to TRBJ2-1; D remains unclear. The length of the CDR3 is 14 residues. V lost 3 bases to trimming and J lost 2 bases, with 8 bases between them. The germline V gene encodes CDR1 KGHSH and CDR2 LQKENI. The DNA for the CDR3 is TGTGCCAGCTCACCTACGCTAGCCTACAATGAGCAGTTCTTC. This encodes CASSPTLAYNEQFF.

The rearrangement uses TRBV27 and TRBJ2-3; TRBD2 matches at 8 bases. Germline assignment: CDR1 MNHEY and CDR2 SMNVEV (reference sequence). The CDR3 spans 17 residues. The V segment lost 2 bases and the J segment 4 bases; nucleotides outside the gene matches: 11. CDR3 amino acids: CASSLAKGGGRPDTQYF. CDR3 nucleotides: TGTGCCAGCAGTTTAGCTAAGGGGGGCGGGAGGCCAGATACGCAGTATTTT.

The chain combines TRBV15 with TRBJ2-2; D not resolved. Germline CDR1 and CDR2: LNHNV and YYDKDF (reference sequence). The CDR3 is 13 amino acids. With 1 base removed from V and 6 bases from J, the gap between germline ends came to 6 bases. The CDR3 loop reads CATSRGYPGELFF. DNA for the CDR3: TGTGCCACCAGCAGAGGTTATCCCGGGGAGCTGTTTTTT.

This chain connects TRBV2 to TRBJ1-4; D is possibly TRBD1 (5 bases). The germline gives CDR1 SNHLY, CDR2 FYNNEI. Between the trimmed V and J ends, which lost 8 bases and 8 bases, there was a span of 15 bases. The CDR3 extends over 13 amino acids. The CDR3 loop reads CASCGGSREKLFF. CDR3 DNA sequence: TGTGCCAGCTGTGGGGGATCAAGGGAAAAACTGTTTTTT.

V and J are TRBV6-5 and TRBJ2-1; tentatively, D is TRBD2 (5 bases). CDR3 size: 13 residues. Germline CDR1 is MNHEY and CDR2 is SVGAGI. V was pared by 4 bases and J by 2 bases, with 6 bases between. DNA of the CDR3: TGTGCCAGCAGTTCCGGGACCTACAATGAGCAGTTCTTC. This translates into CASSSGTYNEQFF.

The CDR3 nucleotides are TGTGCCAGCAGTTTTGCGGCAGATCCGATCTATGGCTACACCTTC. Protein sequence: CASSFAADPIYGYTF. The chain combines TRBV28 with TRBJ1-2; D remains unclear. Trimming removed 3 bases at V and 4 bases at J, with 15 bases between. Germline V gives CDR1 MDHEN, CDR2 SYDVKM. The CDR3 runs to 15 residues.

The rearrangement uses TRBV7-9 and TRBJ2-5; D gene ambiguous. CDR1 SEHNR and CDR2 FQNEAQ come from the germline V gene (reference sequence). V was trimmed by 5 bases and J by 3 bases, leaving 10 bases between them. The CDR3 runs to 13 residues. CDR3 sequence: CASSLLGEETQYF. CDR3 bases: TGTGCCAGCAGCCTCCTTGGAGAAGAGACCCAGTACTTC.

The J gene is TRBJ1-3, the V gene TRBV6-1, with 7 bases that match TRBD1. The germline gives CDR1 MNHNS, CDR2 SASEGT. This CDR3 has 14 residues. V shed 7 bases, J shed 0 bases, and the junction held 3 bases outside the gene matches. In DNA form, the CDR3 reads TGTGCCAGCATGGGGACAGCCTCTGGAAACACCATATATTTT. It encodes CASMGTASGNTIYF.

V gene TRBV18 combines with J gene TRBJ2-2; tentative D call: TRBD2 (5 bases). Germline V gives CDR1 KGHSH, CDR2 LQKENI. The CDR3 length is 16 residues. Trimming cost V 1 base and J 6 bases, with 15 bases left between them. DNA for the CDR3: TGTGCCAGCTCACCACTGGCTAGAGGGTATCCCGGGGAGCTGTTTTTT. It is translated as CASSPLARGYPGELFF.

This clone has only one observation. The chain recombines TRBV27 with TRBJ2-1; 7 positions agree with TRBD2. Germline loops: CDR1 MNHEY, CDR2 SMNVEV (reference sequence). Trimming removed 3 bases from V and 4 bases from J; junction bases left unmatched: 6. The CDR3 is 15 amino acids. The CDR3 DNA reads as TGTGCCAGCAGTTTCCGCGGGAGTTTGTACAATGAGCAGTTCTTC. Protein sequence: CASSFRGSLYNEQFF.

With respect to this clone: Distinct nucleotide sequences in the sample also encode this CDR3. This chain connects TRBV11-2 to TRBJ2-7; 7 bases match TRBD2. The CDR3 totals 15 residues. The junction had 4 bases not matched to a gene; V was cut back by 1 base and J by 1 base. Germline V gives CDR1 SGHAT, CDR2 FQNNGV. The CDR3 DNA reads TGTGCCAGCAGCTTAGTGGCGGGAGCGTCCTACGAGCAGTACTTC. Translating gives CASSLVAGASYEQYF.

Here the CDR3 reads CASSRLGTSGYNEQFF. DNA of the CDR3: TGCGCCAGCAGCCGTTTGGGGACTAGCGGGTACAATGAGCAGTTCTTC. The gene calls are TRBV4-3 and TRBJ2-1; 12 bases match TRBD2. Germline CDR1 and CDR2: LGHNA and YSLEER. Trimming removed 4 bases from V and 4 bases from J; junction bases left unmatched: 5. The CDR3 is 16 residues long.

This chain joins TRBV4-2 and TRBJ2-2; D unclear. Per the germline V gene, CDR1 is LGHNA and CDR2 is YNFKEQ. V lost 2 bases to trimming and J lost 2 bases, with 9 bases between them. This CDR3 has 15 residues. DNA for the CDR3: TGTGCCAGCAGCCAACGGTTCGGAAACACCGGGGAGCTGTTTTTT. This codes for CASSQRFGNTGELFF.